Detailed here is one TCR beta chain. Antigen unknown. The record originates from a study of shared clonotypes between healthy human individuals. Study findings and constraints: Memory subsets generally showed smaller estimated richness than naive subsets did.

The repertoire was sequenced with immunoSEQ multiplex PCR; TCRdb's copy has only in-frame clones and lacks some. Among some 2 million clones listed, about 95% were seen once. CDR1 and CDR2 (germline): GTSNPN, SVGIG (reference sequence). Trimming removed 2 bases at V and 0 bases at J, with 14 bases between. This CDR3 contains 15 residues. CD45RO negativity and positive selection for CCR7 defined naive CD8 cells, a population that excluded terminally differentiated effector memory CD45RA+ cells. The receptor was derived from a young man in good health. Sequenced: naive CD8+ T cells sorted from blood. The genes are TRBV30 and TRBJ2-7, with unresolved D. This CDR3 is CAWSPDGDPSYEQYF. In DNA form, the CDR3 reads TGTGCCTGGAGTCCAGACGGCGACCCCTCCTACGAGCAGTACTTC.